This T cell receptor beta chain is drawn from a study of spatial heterogeneity in lung cancer. Overall study findings and caveats: Expanded alpha and beta TCR counts within tumors tracked tumor mutation counts.

The CDR3 contains 15 residues. The junction had 6 bases not matched to a gene; V was cut back by 1 base and J by 7 bases. Germline CDR1 reads SGHRS; CDR2 reads YFSETQ. The time point is: sample taken at primary tumor resection. This clonotype has a handful of counts. Its specificity is unknown. From the 5' RACE reads, TCRdb called clonotypes with MiXCR, one entry per CDR3 protein. Of approximately 8,500 distinct CDR3 sequences in the sample, 5% to 6% were seen once. This receptor was obtained from a male donor with early-stage non-small cell lung cancer. Material: lung tumor tissue, obtained at surgery. V gene TRBV5-1 combines with J gene TRBJ1-4; 8 nucleotides line up with TRBD1. CDR3 coding DNA: TGCGCCAGCAGCTTGATTGGGACAGGAGGTGAAAAACTGTTTTTT. Encoded protein: CASSLIGTGGEKLFF. The full variable domain, in which reference TRBV5-1 and TRBJ1-4 provide the parts outside the CDR3, is KAGVTQTPRYLIKTRGQQVTLSCSPISGHRSVSWYQQTPGQGLQFLFEYFSETQRNKGNFPGRFSGRQFSNSRSEMNVSTLELGDSALYLCASSLIGTGGEKLFFGSGTQLSVL.